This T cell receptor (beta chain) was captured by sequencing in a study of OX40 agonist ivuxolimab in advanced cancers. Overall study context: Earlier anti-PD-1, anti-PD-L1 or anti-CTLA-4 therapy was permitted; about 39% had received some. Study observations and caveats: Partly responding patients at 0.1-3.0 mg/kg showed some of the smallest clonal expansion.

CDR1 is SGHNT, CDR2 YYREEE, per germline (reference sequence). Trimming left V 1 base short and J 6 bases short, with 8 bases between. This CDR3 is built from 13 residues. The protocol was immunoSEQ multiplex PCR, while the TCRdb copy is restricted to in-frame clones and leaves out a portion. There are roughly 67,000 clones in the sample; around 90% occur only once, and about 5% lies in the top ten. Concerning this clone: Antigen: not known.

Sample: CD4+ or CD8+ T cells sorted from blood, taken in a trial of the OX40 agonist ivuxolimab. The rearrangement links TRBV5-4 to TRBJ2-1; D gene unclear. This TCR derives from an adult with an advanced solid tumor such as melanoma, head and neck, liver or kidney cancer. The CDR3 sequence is CASSLLLSNEQFF. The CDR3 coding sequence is TGTGCCAGCAGCTTGCTGCTGTCCAATGAGCAGTTCTTC.